The TCR beta chain described here comes from a study of shared clonotypes between healthy human individuals. At the level of the study: Three CD4 naive, three CD4 memory, two CD8 naive and one CD8 memory plate were used per donor.

The study's findings and limits: Incompleteness in sorted-subset sequencing, despite large depth, was shown by rarefaction.

The CDR3 is made up of 13 amino acids. Trimming took 6 bases from V and 4 from J; bases not matched to a gene: 5. The germline V gene has CDR1 MGHDK and CDR2 SYGVNS. To note about this clone: Its antigen is not identified.

The data were produced by immunoSEQ multiplex PCR, yet TCRdb's version contains in-frame clones alone and is incomplete. Found here are more than 80,000 clones, around two thirds of them singletons; the top ten hold about 45%. The receptor comes from a man younger than 45 in good health. The V gene is TRBV25-1, the J gene TRBJ2-5; TRBD2 aligns across 7 bases. Sequencing was performed on memory CD8+ T cells sorted from blood. This sample's subset: CD45RO+ cells pooled with CCR7-negative TemRA cells. The CDR3 DNA sequence: TGTGCCAGCAGGGGAGGGATGGGAGAGACCCAGTACTTC. Amino acids: CASRGGMGETQYF.